This TCR beta chain was captured by sequencing in a study of blood T cell repertoires in COVID-19. Background on the study: Sites across the United States, Italy and Spain contributed samples from acute and convalescent COVID-19. The cDNA or gDNA used as material had been derived from T cells, B-cell-depleted T cells, or PBMCs.

The V and J ends lost 1 base and 5 bases, in that order; junction bases with no gene match: 7. The CDR3 covers 14 residues. From germline, CDR1 is SQVTM and CDR2 ANQGSEA. Clones were sequenced by immunoSEQ multiplex PCR, and TCRdb holds only the in-frame ones, with some missing. The sample lists some 210,000 clones; more than 70% were seen once. The table lists this clone with a few counts. The chain uses TRBV29-1 and TRBJ1-1; 7 bases match TRBD1. The receptor comes from a woman between 40 and 55 years old who had recovered from COVID-19. The sequencing input was peripheral blood. The chain's CDR3 is CSVEGQGGSTEAFF. The CDR3 bases are TGCAGCGTTGAAGGACAGGGCGGAAGTACTGAAGCTTTCTTT.